A selection of T cell receptor beta chains follows, all from one sample in a study of OX40 agonist ivuxolimab in advanced cancers. Clones were sequenced by immunoSEQ multiplex PCR, and TCRdb holds only the in-frame ones, with some missing. Among some 59,000 clones listed, roughly 82% were seen once. Source: CD4+ or CD8+ T cells sorted from blood, taken in a trial of the OX40 agonist ivuxolimab. The source is an adult with an advanced solid tumor such as melanoma, head and neck, liver or kidney cancer. Each CDR3 is given with its conserved first and last residue. The order of the fields is J gene, D gene, clone size, V gene, CDR3 DNA, CDR3 protein. D genes are given only for firm matches. Size values are once, few and many counts, or a class for expanded clones, and some rows have none.

j_gene: TRBJ1-5
d_gene: .
abundance: .
v_gene: TRBV12-5
CDR3nt: TGTGCTAGTGGTTTAACAGGCGGCTATGTTCAGCCCCAGCATTTT
CDR3aa: CASGLTGGYVQPQHF

j_gene: TRBJ1-1
d_gene: .
abundance: .
v_gene: TRBV2
CDR3nt: TGTGCCAGCAGTGGGGATGAAGCTTTCTTT
CDR3aa: CASSGDEAFF

j_gene: TRBJ2-7
d_gene: TRBD2
abundance: .
v_gene: TRBV10-3
CDR3nt: TGTGCCATCGGACTAGCGGACCTCTACGAGCAGTACTTC
CDR3aa: CAIGLADLYEQYF

j_gene: TRBJ2-3
d_gene: .
abundance: .
v_gene: TRBV6-5
CDR3nt: TGTGCTTCGGGTAGAGATACGCAGTATTTT
CDR3aa: CASGRDTQYF

j_gene: TRBJ2-5
d_gene: .
abundance: .
v_gene: TRBV19
CDR3nt: TGTGCCAGTAGTATAGATGCCGGGGGCCTCCAAGAGACCCAGTACTTC
CDR3aa: CASSIDAGGLQETQYF

j_gene: TRBJ1-1
d_gene: .
abundance: .
v_gene: TRBV18
CDR3nt: TGTGCCAGCTCACTTCAAGGGTCCGGAACTGAAGCTTTCTTT
CDR3aa: CASSLQGSGTEAFF

j_gene: TRBJ1-2
d_gene: .
abundance: .
v_gene: TRBV2
CDR3nt: TGTGCCAGCACCGGGGGCTATGGCTACACCTTC
CDR3aa: CASTGGYGYTF

j_gene: TRBJ1-1
d_gene: TRBD1
abundance: .
v_gene: TRBV7-2
CDR3nt: TGTGCCAGCAGCCCGAATACAGGGGGCGCGAACACTGAAGCTTTCTTT
CDR3aa: CASSPNTGGANTEAFF

j_gene: TRBJ2-1
d_gene: TRBD2
abundance: .
v_gene: TRBV7-9
CDR3nt: TGTGCCAGCAGCTTCCGAGCGGGGGGGCTCAATGAGCAGTTCTTC
CDR3aa: CASSFRAGGLNEQFF

j_gene: TRBJ1-1
d_gene: .
abundance: .
v_gene: TRBV19
CDR3nt: TGTGCCAGTAGTAAGATCGTTACAGGGCCCACTGAAGCTTTCTTT
CDR3aa: CASSKIVTGPTEAFF

j_gene: TRBJ2-2
d_gene: .
abundance: .
v_gene: TRBV2
CDR3nt: TGTGCCAGCAGTGTAAGTGGAAGGGACACCGGGGAGCTGTTTTTT
CDR3aa: CASSVSGRDTGELFF

j_gene: TRBJ1-1
d_gene: .
abundance: .
v_gene: TRBV6-1
CDR3nt: TGTGCCAGCAGCATCCAGTTAGGGGACACTGAAGCTTTCTTT
CDR3aa: CASSIQLGDTEAFF

j_gene: TRBJ2-7
d_gene: .
abundance: .
v_gene: TRBV27
CDR3nt: TGTGCCAGCAGTTTACAAGGGGTCGGGGAGCAGTACTTC
CDR3aa: CASSLQGVGEQYF

j_gene: TRBJ1-3
d_gene: .
abundance: .
v_gene: TRBV6-1
CDR3nt: TGTGCCAGCAGTGATGGGGCGGAGGCGACCATATATTTT
CDR3aa: CASSDGAEATIYF

j_gene: TRBJ2-2
d_gene: .
abundance: .
v_gene: TRBV5-6
CDR3nt: TGTGCCAGCACCAAAGGGGTCACCGGGGAGCTGTTTTTT
CDR3aa: CASTKGVTGELFF

j_gene: TRBJ2-3
d_gene: .
abundance: .
v_gene: TRBV2
CDR3nt: TGTGCCAGCAGTGAAACGGGGACTAGCACAGATACGCAGTATTTT
CDR3aa: CASSETGTSTDTQYF

j_gene: TRBJ2-2
d_gene: .
abundance: .
v_gene: TRBV2
CDR3nt: TGTGCCAGCAGTGAACCCAGGGGCACGAACACCGGGGAGCTGTTTTTT
CDR3aa: CASSEPRGTNTGELFF

j_gene: TRBJ1-4
d_gene: .
abundance: once
v_gene: TRBV9
CDR3nt: TGTGCCAGCAGCGTAGAGAGTGGCAGTCTGGGTGAAAAACTGTTTTTT
CDR3aa: CASSVESGSLGEKLFF

j_gene: TRBJ2-3
d_gene: .
abundance: once
v_gene: TRBV9
CDR3nt: TGTGCCAGTACGGCCGGGGTTACAGATACGCAGTATTTT
CDR3aa: CASTAGVTDTQYF

j_gene: TRBJ1-1
d_gene: .
abundance: .
v_gene: TRBV5-5
CDR3nt: TGTGCCAGCAGCTGGTCGAACACTGAAGCTTTCTTT
CDR3aa: CASSWSNTEAFF

j_gene: TRBJ1-2
d_gene: .
abundance: .
v_gene: TRBV7-6
CDR3nt: TGTGCCAGCAGCCGAGGTGGGGGAGGTCTCTATGGCTACACCTTC
CDR3aa: CASSRGGGGLYGYTF

j_gene: TRBJ1-3
d_gene: .
abundance: once
v_gene: TRBV25-1
CDR3nt: TGTGCCAGCAGGGGAGGGGGTATCTCTGGAAACACCATATATTTT
CDR3aa: CASRGGGISGNTIYF

j_gene: TRBJ1-2
d_gene: .
abundance: few
v_gene: TRBV5-1
CDR3nt: TGCGCCAGCAGCTTGGAAGGGGCGAAAGGCTACACCTTC
CDR3aa: CASSLEGAKGYTF

j_gene: TRBJ2-2
d_gene: TRBD1
abundance: once
v_gene: TRBV5-6
CDR3nt: TGTGCCAGCAGCTCGGACAGGGGGCTAAACACCGGGGAGCTGTTTTTT
CDR3aa: CASSSDRGLNTGELFF

j_gene: TRBJ2-3
d_gene: .
abundance: .
v_gene: TRBV7-3
CDR3nt: TGTGCCAGCAGCTTAGGGCACTTCACAGATACGCAGTATTTT
CDR3aa: CASSLGHFTDTQYF

j_gene: TRBJ1-5
d_gene: .
abundance: .
v_gene: TRBV28
CDR3nt: TGTGCCAGCAACTCATTAGGGAACCTTTATCAGCCCCAGCATTTT
CDR3aa: CASNSLGNLYQPQHF

j_gene: TRBJ1-5
d_gene: TRBD1
abundance: .
v_gene: TRBV6-6
CDR3nt: TGTGCCGTAAATACAGGGGGCGGGCAGCCCCAGCATTTT
CDR3aa: CAVNTGGGQPQHF

j_gene: TRBJ1-4
d_gene: TRBD1
abundance: .
v_gene: TRBV6-5
CDR3nt: TGTGCCAGCACCCTAAGGACAGGGAGTGAAAAACTGTTTTTT
CDR3aa: CASTLRTGSEKLFF

j_gene: TRBJ1-2
d_gene: .
abundance: .
v_gene: TRBV5-1
CDR3nt: TGCGCCAGCAGCTTGTTACCGGGGGCTGTTGGCTACACCTTC
CDR3aa: CASSLLPGAVGYTF

j_gene: TRBJ1-1
d_gene: .
abundance: few
v_gene: TRBV5-1
CDR3nt: TGCGCCAGCAGCCTTAACGGACAGCTGAACACTGAAGCTTTCTTT
CDR3aa: CASSLNGQLNTEAFF

j_gene: TRBJ1-2
d_gene: .
abundance: .
v_gene: TRBV5-4
CDR3nt: TGTGCCAGCAGCTTGGAACCTCCAGACTACTATGGCTACACCTTC
CDR3aa: CASSLEPPDYYGYTF

j_gene: TRBJ2-2
d_gene: TRBD1
abundance: .
v_gene: TRBV5-1
CDR3nt: TGCGCCAGCAGCTCGGGACAGGGGGCTCGCACCGGGGAGCTGTTTTTT
CDR3aa: CASSSGQGARTGELFF

j_gene: TRBJ1-6
d_gene: .
abundance: .
v_gene: TRBV19
CDR3nt: TGTGCCACCAGGGCAACGGACAAGAATAATTCACCCCTCCACTTT
CDR3aa: CATRATDKNNSPLHF

j_gene: TRBJ2-5
d_gene: .
abundance: once
v_gene: TRBV19
CDR3nt: TGTGCCAGTACCGCAGGCAGGGGAGAAGGAGAGACCCAGTACTTC
CDR3aa: CASTAGRGEGETQYF

j_gene: TRBJ1-2
d_gene: .
abundance: .
v_gene: TRBV18
CDR3nt: TGTGCCAGCTCACCACAGGCTAGCAGGGGCTATGGCTACACCTTC
CDR3aa: CASSPQASRGYGYTF

j_gene: TRBJ1-2
d_gene: .
abundance: .
v_gene: TRBV6-1
CDR3nt: TGTGCCAGCACCCCGGGGCCGGCCCGGAGCTACACCTTC
CDR3aa: CASTPGPARSYTF

j_gene: TRBJ1-2
d_gene: TRBD1
abundance: .
v_gene: TRBV19
CDR3nt: TGTGCCAGTAGTACCACAGGGGGCGCGGCGGGAGGCTACACCTTC
CDR3aa: CASSTTGGAAGGYTF

j_gene: TRBJ1-3
d_gene: .
abundance: few
v_gene: TRBV9
CDR3nt: TGTGCCAGCAGCGTAGATGACTACTCTGGAAACACCATATATTTT
CDR3aa: CASSVDDYSGNTIYF

j_gene: TRBJ2-3
d_gene: .
abundance: .
v_gene: TRBV5-6
CDR3nt: TGTGCCAGCAGCTTTGGGTCCTTCACAGATACGCAGTATTTT
CDR3aa: CASSFGSFTDTQYF

j_gene: TRBJ2-3
d_gene: .
abundance: .
v_gene: TRBV19
CDR3nt: TGTGCCAGTAGTCCAACACAGGGATTCACAGATACGCAGTATTTT
CDR3aa: CASSPTQGFTDTQYF

j_gene: TRBJ1-2
d_gene: .
abundance: .
v_gene: TRBV2
CDR3nt: TGTGCCAGCACCTTCGGGGATGGCTACACCTTC
CDR3aa: CASTFGDGYTF

j_gene: TRBJ1-2
d_gene: TRBD1
abundance: .
v_gene: TRBV7-6
CDR3nt: TGTGCCAGCAGCTTATTCCCGGGACAGGATGATGGCTACACCTTC
CDR3aa: CASSLFPGQDDGYTF